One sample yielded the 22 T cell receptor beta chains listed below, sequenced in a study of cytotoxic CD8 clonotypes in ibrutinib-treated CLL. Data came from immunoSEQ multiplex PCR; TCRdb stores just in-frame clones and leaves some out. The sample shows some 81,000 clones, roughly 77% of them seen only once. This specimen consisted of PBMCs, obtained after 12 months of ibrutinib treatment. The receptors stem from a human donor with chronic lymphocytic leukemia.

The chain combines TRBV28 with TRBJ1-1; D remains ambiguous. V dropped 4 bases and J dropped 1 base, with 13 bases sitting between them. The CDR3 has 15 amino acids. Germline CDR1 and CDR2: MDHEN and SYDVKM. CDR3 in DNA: TGTGCCAGCAGTTACTCAGGACTGACGAACACTGAAGCTTTCTTT. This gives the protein CASSYSGLTNTEAFF.

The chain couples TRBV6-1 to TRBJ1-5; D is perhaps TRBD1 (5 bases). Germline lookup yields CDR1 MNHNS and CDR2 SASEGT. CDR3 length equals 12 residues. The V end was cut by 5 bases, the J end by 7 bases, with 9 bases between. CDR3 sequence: CASSPGGQPQHF. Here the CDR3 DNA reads TGTGCCAGCAGTCCCGGGGGGCAGCCCCAGCATTTT.

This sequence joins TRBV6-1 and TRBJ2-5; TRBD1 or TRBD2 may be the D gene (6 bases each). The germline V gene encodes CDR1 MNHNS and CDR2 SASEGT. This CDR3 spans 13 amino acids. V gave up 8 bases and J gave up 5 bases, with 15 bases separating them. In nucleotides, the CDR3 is TGTGCCAGCCACCCCCGGAGGGGGGAGACCCAGTACTTC. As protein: CASHPRRGETQYF.

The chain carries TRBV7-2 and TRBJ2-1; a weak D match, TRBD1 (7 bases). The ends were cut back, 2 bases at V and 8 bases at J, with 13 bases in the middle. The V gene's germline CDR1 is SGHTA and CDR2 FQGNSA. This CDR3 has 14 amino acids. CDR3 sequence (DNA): TGTGCCAGCAGCTTATTGGCAGGGGGGCATGAGCAGTTCTTC. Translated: CASSLLAGGHEQFF.

This CDR3 is CASREQGYGYTF. DNA of the CDR3: TGTGCCAGCAGGGAACAGGGCTATGGCTACACCTTC. V gene TRBV21-1 combines with J gene TRBJ1-2; the DNA was not used to check the table's D call, TRBD1. TRBV21-1 constitutes a pseudogene. The CDR3 is made up of 12 amino acids.

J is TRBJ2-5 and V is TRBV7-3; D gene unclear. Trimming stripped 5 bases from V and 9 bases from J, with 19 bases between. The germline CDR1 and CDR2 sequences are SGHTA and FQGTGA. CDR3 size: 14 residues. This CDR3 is CASSQGGVPIPQYF. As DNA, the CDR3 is TGTGCCAGCAGCCAAGGCGGAGTTCCTATACCCCAGTACTTC.

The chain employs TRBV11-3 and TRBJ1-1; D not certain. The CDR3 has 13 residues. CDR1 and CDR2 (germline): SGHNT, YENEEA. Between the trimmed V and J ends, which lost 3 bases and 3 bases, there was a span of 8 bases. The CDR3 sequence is CASSLWFDTEAFF. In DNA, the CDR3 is TGTGCCAGCAGCTTGTGGTTTGACACTGAAGCTTTCTTT.

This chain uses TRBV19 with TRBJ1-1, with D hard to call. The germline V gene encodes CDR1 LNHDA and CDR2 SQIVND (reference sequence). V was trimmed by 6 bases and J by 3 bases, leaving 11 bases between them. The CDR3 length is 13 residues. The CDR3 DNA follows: TGTGCCAGTAGCCAGCAATCGGACACTGAAGCTTTCTTT. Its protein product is CASSQQSDTEAFF.

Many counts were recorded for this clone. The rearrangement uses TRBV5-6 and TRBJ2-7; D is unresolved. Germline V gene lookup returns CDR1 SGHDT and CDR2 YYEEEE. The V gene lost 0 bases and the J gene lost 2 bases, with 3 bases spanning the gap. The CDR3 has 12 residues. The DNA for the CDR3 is TGTGCCAGCAGCTTGGAGCCCTACGAGCAGTACTTC. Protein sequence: CASSLEPYEQYF.

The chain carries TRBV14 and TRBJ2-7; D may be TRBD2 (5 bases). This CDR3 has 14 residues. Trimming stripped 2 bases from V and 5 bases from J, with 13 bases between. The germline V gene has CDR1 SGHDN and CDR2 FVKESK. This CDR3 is CASSQWRGSHEQYF. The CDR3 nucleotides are TGTGCCAGCAGCCAATGGAGAGGGAGCCACGAGCAGTACTTC.

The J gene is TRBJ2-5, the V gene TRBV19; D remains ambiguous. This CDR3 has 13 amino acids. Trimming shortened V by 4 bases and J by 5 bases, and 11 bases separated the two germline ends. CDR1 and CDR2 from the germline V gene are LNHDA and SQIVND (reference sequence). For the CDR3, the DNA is TGTGCCAGTAGTAGAGGTCCCAGGGAGACCCAGTACTTC. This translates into CASSRGPRETQYF.

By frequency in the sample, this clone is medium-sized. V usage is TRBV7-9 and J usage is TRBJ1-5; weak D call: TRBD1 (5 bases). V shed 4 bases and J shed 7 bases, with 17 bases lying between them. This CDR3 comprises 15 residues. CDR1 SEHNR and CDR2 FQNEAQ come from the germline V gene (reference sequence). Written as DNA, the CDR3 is TGTGCCAGCAGCTCGACCGGGGCACGGGGACAGCCCCAGCATTTT. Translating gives CASSSTGARGQPQHF.

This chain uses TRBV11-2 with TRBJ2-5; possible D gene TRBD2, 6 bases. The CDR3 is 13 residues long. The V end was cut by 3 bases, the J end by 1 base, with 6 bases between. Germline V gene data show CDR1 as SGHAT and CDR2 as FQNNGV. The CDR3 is CASSFGGQETQYF. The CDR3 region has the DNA TGTGCCAGCAGCTTCGGGGGCCAAGAGACCCAGTACTTC.

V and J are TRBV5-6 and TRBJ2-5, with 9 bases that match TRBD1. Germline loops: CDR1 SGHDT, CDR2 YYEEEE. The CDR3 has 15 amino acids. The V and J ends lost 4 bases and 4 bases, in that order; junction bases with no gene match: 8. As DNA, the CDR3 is TGTGCCAGCAGCCCTCCCCCGACAGGGGGAGAGACCCAGTACTTC. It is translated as CASSPPPTGGETQYF. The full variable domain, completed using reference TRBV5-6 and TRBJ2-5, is DAGVTQSPTHLIKTRGQQVTLRCSPKSGHDTVSWYQQALGQGPQFIFQYYEEEERQRGNFPDRFSGHQFPNYSSELNVNALLLGDSALYLCASSPPPTGGETQYFGPGTRLLVL.

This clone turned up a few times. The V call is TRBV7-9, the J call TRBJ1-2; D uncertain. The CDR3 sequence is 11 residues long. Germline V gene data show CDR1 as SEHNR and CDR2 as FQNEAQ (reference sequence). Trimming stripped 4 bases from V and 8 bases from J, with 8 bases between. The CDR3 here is CASSSGFGYTF. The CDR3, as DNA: TGTGCCAGCAGCTCGGGGTTCGGCTACACCTTC.

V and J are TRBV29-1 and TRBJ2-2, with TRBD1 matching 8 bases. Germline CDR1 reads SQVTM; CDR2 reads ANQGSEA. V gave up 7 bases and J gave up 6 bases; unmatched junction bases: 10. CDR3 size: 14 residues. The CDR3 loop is CSAFGAGGSGELFF. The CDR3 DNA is TGCAGCGCCTTTGGGGCAGGGGGCTCCGGGGAGCTGTTTTTT.

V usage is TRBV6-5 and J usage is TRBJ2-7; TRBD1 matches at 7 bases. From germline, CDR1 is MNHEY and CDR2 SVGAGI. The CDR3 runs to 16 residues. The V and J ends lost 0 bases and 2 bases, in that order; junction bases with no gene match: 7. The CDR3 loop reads CASSYSPGQPTYEQYF. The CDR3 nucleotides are TGTGCCAGCAGTTACTCGCCGGGACAGCCAACCTACGAGCAGTACTTC.

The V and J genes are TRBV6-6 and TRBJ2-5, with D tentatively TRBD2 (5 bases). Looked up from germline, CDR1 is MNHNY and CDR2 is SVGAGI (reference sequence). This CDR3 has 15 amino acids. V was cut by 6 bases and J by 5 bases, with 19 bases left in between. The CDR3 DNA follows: TGTGCCAGCAGGACTCATAGCGTGGGAGCGGAGACCCAGTACTTC. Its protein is CASRTHSVGAETQYF.

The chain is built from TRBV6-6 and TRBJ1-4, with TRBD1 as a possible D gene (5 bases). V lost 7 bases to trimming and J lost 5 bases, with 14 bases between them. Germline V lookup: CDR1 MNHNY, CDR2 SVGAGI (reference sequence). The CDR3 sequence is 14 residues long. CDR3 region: CASIPGTANEKLFF. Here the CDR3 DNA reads TGTGCCAGCATCCCAGGGACGGCAAATGAAAAACTGTTTTTT.

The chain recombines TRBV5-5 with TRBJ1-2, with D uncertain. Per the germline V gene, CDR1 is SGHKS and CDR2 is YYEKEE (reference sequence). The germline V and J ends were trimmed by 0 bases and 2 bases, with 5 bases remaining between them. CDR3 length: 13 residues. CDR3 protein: CASSLGQNYGYTF. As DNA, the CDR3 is TGTGCCAGCAGCTTGGGACAAAACTATGGCTACACCTTC. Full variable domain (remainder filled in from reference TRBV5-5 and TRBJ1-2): DAGVTQSPTHLIKTRGQQVTLRCSPISGHKSVSWYQQVLGQGPQFIFQYYEKEERGRGNFPDRFSARQFPNYSSELNVNALLLGDSALYLCASSLGQNYGYTFGSGTRLTVV.

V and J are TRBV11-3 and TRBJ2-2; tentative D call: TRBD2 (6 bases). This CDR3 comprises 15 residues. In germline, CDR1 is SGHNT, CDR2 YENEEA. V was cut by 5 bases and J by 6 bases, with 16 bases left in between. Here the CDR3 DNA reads TGTGCCAGCAGCCCCGGACTAATCGGGGCCGGGGAGCTGTTTTTT. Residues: CASSPGLIGAGELFF.

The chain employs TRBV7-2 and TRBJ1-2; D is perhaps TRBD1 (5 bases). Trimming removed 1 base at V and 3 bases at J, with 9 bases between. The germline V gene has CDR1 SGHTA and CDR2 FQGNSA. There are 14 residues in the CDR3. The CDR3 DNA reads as TGTGCCAGCAGCTTAGGCGGGGCCGACTATGGCTACACCTTC. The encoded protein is CASSLGGADYGYTF.